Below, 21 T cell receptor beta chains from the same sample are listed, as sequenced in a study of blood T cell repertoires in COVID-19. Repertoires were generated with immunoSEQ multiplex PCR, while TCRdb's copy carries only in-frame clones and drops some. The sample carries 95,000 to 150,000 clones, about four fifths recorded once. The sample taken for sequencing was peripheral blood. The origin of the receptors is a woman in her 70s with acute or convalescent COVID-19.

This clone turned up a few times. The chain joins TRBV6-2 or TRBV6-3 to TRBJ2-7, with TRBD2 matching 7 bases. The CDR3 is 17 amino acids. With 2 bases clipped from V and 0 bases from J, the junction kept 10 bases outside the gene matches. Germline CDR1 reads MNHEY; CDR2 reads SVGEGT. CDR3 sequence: CASSYGEGLASSYEQYV. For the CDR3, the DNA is TGTGCCAGCAGTTACGGGGAGGGACTCGCGAGCTCCTACGAGCAGTACGTC.

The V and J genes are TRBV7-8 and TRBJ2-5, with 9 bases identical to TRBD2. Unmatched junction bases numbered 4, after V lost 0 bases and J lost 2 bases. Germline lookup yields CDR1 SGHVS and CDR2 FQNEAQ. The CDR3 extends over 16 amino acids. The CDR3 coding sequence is TGTGCCAGCAGCTTAGCTCCCCTAGCGGGGCAAGAGACCCAGTACTTC. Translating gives CASSLAPLAGQETQYF.

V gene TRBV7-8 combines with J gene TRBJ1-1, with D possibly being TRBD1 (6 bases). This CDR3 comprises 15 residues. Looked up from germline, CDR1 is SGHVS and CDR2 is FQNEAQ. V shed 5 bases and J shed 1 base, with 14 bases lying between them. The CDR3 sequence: CASSAQGQTNTEAFF. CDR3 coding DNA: TGTGCCAGCAGCGCCCAGGGACAAACGAACACTGAAGCTTTCTTT.

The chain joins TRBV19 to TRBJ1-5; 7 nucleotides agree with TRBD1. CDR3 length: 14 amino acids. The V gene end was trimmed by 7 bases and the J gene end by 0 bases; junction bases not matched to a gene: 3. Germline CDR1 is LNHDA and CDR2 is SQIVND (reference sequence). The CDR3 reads CASINRGSNQPQHF. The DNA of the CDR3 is TGTGCCAGTATCAACAGGGGTAGCAATCAGCCCCAGCATTTT.

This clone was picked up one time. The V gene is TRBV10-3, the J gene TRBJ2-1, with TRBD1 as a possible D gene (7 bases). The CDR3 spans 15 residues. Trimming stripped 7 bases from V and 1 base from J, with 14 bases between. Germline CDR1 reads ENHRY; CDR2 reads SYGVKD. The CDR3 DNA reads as TGTGCCATCAATCAGGGGGGTCGGTCCTACAATGAGCAGTTCTTC. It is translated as CAINQGGRSYNEQFF.

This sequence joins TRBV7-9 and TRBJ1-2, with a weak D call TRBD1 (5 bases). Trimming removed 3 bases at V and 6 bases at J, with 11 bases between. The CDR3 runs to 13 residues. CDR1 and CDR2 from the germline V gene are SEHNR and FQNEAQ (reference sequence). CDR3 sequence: CASSFRGNDGYTF. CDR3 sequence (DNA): TGTGCCAGCAGCTTCCGGGGGAACGATGGCTACACCTTC.

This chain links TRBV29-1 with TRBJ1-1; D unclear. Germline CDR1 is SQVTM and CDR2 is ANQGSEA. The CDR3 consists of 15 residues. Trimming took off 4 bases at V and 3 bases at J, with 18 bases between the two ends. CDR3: CSVVGQDGLYTEAFF. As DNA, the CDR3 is TGCAGCGTTGTTGGTCAGGATGGTTTATACACTGAAGCTTTCTTT.

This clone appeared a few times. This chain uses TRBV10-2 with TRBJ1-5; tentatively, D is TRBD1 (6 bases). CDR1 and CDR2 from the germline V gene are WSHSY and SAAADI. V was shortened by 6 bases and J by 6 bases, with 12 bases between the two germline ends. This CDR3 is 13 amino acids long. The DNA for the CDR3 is TGCGCCAGCAGCATAACAGGGCCTCAGCCCCAGCATTTT. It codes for CASSITGPQPQHF.

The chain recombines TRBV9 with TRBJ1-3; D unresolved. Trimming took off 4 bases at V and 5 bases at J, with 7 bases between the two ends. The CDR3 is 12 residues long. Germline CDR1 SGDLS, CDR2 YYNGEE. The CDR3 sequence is CASSPYRNTIYF. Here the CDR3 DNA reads TGTGCCAGCAGCCCTTATCGAAACACCATATATTTT.

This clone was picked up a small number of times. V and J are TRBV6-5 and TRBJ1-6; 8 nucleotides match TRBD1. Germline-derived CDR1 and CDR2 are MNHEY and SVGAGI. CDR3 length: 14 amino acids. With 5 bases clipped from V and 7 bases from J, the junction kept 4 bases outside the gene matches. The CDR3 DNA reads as TGTGCCAGCAGTAAGCGACAGGGGAATTCACCCCTCCACTTT. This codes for CASSKRQGNSPLHF.

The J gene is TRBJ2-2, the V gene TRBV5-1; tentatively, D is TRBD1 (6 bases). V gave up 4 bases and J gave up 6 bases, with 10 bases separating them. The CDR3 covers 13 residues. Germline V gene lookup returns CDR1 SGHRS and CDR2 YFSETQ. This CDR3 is CASSVGQSGELFF. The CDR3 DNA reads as TGCGCCAGCAGCGTTGGACAGTCCGGGGAGCTGTTTTTT.

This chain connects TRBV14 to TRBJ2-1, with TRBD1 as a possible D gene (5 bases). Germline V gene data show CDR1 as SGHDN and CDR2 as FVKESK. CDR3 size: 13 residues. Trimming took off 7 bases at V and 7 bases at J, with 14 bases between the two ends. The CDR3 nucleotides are TGTGCCAGCAAAGGGGCTAACGAAAATGAGCAGTTCTTC. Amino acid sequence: CASKGANENEQFF.

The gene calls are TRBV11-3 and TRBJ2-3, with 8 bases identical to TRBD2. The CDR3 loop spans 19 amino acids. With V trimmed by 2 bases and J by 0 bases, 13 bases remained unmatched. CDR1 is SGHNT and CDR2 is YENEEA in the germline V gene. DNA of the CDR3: TGTGCCAGCAGCTTATTGCGCGGGGGGCCCAGATCTAGCACAGATACGCAGTATTTT. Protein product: CASSLLRGGPRSSTDTQYF.

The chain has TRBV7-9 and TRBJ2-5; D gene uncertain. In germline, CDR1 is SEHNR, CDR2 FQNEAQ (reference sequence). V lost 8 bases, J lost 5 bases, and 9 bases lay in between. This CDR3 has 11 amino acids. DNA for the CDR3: TGTGCCAGCCGCATCGAGGAGACCCAGTACTTC. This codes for CASRIEETQYF.

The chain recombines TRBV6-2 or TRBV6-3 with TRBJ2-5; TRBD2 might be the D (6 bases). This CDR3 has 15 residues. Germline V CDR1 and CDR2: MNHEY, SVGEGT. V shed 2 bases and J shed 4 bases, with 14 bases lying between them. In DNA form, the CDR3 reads TGTGCCAGCAGTTACGGCGGGGCGAAAATAGAGACCCAGTACTTC. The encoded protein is CASSYGGAKIETQYF.

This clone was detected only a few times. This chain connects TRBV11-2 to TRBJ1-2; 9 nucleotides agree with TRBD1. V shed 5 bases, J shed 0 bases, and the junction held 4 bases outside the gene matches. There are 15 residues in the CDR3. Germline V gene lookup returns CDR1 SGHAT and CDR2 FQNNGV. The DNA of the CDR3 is TGTGCCAGCAGCCCCAGACAGGGGGCTAACTATGGCTACACCTTC. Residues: CASSPRQGANYGYTF.

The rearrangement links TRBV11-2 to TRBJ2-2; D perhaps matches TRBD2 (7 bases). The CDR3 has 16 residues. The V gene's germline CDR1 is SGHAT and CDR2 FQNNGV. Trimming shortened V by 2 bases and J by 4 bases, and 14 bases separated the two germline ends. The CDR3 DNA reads TGTGCCAGCAGCTTAATACGGGGGGCTGCCACCGGGGAGCTGTTTTTT. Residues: CASSLIRGAATGELFF.

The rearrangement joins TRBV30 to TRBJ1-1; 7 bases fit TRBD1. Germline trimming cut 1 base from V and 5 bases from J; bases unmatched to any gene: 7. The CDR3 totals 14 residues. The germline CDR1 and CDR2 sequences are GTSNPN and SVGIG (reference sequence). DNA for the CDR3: TGTGCCTGGAGTGGGGACAGTTACGGAACTGAAGCTTTCTTT. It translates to CAWSGDSYGTEAFF.

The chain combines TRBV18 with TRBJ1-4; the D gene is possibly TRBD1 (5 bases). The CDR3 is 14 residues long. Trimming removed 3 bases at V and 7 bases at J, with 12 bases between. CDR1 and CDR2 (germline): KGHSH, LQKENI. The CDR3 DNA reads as TGTGCCAGCTCACCGAACCATAGGGGTGAAAAACTGTTTTTT. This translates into CASSPNHRGEKLFF.

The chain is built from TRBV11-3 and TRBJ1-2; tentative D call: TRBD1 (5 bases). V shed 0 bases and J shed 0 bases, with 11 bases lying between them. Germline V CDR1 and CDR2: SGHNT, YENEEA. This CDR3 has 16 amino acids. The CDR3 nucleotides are TGTGCCAGCAGCTTAGAGGGGGGTATCCCTAACTATGGCTACACCTTC. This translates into CASSLEGGIPNYGYTF. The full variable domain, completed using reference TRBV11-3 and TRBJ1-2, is EAGVVQSPRYKIIEKKQPVAFWCNPISGHNTLYWYLQNLGQGPELLIRYENEEAVDDSQLPKDRFSAERLKGVDSTLKIQPAELGDSAVYLCASSLEGGIPNYGYTFGSGTRLTVV.

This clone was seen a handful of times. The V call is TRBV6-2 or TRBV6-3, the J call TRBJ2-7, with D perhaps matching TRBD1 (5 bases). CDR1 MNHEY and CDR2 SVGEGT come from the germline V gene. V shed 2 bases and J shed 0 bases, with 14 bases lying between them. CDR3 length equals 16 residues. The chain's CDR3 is CASSYGARQISYEQYF. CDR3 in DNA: TGTGCCAGCAGTTACGGGGCCCGACAGATCTCCTACGAGCAGTACTTC.